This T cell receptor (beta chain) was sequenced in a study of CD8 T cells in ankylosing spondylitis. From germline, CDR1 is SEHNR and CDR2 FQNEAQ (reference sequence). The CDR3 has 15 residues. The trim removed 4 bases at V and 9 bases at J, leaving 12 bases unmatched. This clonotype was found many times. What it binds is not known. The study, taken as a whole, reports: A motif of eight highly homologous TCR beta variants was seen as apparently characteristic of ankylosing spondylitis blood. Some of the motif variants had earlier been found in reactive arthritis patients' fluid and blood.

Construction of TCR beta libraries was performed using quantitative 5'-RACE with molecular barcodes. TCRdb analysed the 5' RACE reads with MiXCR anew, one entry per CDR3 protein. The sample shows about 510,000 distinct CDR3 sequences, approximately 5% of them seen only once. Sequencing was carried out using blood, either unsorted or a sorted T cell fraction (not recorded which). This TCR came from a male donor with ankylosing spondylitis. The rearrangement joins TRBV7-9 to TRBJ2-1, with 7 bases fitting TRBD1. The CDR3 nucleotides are TGTGCCAGCAGCTCTCGACAGGGTCGGGACAGTGAGCAGTTCTTC. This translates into CASSSRQGRDSEQFF.